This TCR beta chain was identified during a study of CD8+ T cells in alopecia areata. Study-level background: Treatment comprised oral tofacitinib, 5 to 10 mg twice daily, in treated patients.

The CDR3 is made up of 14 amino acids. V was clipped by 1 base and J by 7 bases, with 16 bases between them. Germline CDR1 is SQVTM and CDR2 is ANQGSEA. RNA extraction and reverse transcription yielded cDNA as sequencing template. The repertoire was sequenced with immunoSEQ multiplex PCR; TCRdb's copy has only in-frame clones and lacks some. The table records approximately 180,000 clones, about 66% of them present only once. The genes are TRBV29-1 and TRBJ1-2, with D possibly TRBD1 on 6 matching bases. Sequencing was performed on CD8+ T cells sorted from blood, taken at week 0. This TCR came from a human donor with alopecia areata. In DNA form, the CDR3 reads TGCAGCGTTGAAGGCGGGGGGCCGCCCTTTGGCTACACCTTC. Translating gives CSVEGGGPPFGYTF.